This T cell receptor beta chain was captured by sequencing in a study of blood T cell dynamics during melanoma immunotherapy (dated by TCRdb to 2018 to 2020). Regarding the study in general: Patients with metastatic melanoma were treated with first-line pembrolizumab or nivolumab plus ipilimumab as standard of care in the United Kingdom. To find early correlates of response, the study profiled the peripheral T cell receptor repertoires of patients with metastatic melanoma both before and after one cycle of checkpoint inhibitor therapy. The training cohort was made up of consecutive patients, while a further independent group of patients from the same centre was pooled to form an external validation set.

Concerning this clone: Its antigen remains unidentified. Base qualities are not at hand, and no much larger clone is one base apart.

The time point label on this specimen signifies: week 3, after first cycle of checkpoint inhibitor. Blood was sampled before treatment (T0) and at week 3 (W3), after the first cycle of checkpoint blockade. Except for a couple of patients with rapid clinical progression, response was assessed 12 weeks after the first infusion by RECIST 1.1; disease control meant complete response, partial response or stable disease. Any patient who had received prior systemic cancer treatment, was on concomitant immunosuppressant therapy or had synchronous other active malignancies was excluded. To track both circulating cells and T cell turnover, TCR beta was sequenced from bulk PBMC as well as from plasma cell-free DNA. Lymphoprep and SepMate tubes were used to isolate PBMC from blood, and red cell lysis was then performed. QIAamp DNA Blood Mini kits were used to extract DNA from both PBMC and sorted T cell subsets.

What the research found in general, with its limitations: Unlike progressors, patients who went on to achieve disease control showed a bifurcated reorganization of the PBMC repertoire at W3, with either increased clonality or increased diversity. The study was unable to establish whether the T cell clones driving the repertoire changes were melanoma-specific or instead reflected general immune activation. The relatively small sample size was acknowledged as potentially limiting generalization of the results.

A fixed 350 ng of DNA was loaded for every bulk PBMC sample. TCR beta CDR3 sequences were amplified from genomic DNA with the immunoSEQ TCRb Assay kit following manufacturer instructions. The KAPA Library Quantification Kit for Illumina platforms was used to quantify pooled libraries by qPCR. Pooled libraries were clustered at 0.6-1.1 pM and sequenced on an Illumina NextSeq 500. The source study handled its data this way. TCR data were analyzed using immunoSEQ ANALYZER and the R LymphoSeq package. A rearrangement efficiency score was calculated as productive divided by the sum of productive and non-productive CDR3 sequences. Clonality was measured with the Gini coefficient and diversity with the Renyi index at alpha=1, and both measures were compared pairwise between timepoints within each patient. In LymphoSeq, clonal relatedness was computed with an edit distance of 3 and repertoire similarity was computed with the Bhattacharyya coefficient. To classify response, a linear discriminant analysis based on week-3 changes in clonality and diversity was built using the R MASS and caret packages. TCRdb obtained this table from immuneACCESS and retained in-frame rearrangements with V and J assigned. These tables miss some clones; where compared with another copy, unresolved V genes account for less than half of the shortfall, and the remainder is unexplained. The D gene and trimming were derived from the DNA, and the V and J assignments and clone size from that table. A total of about 7,300 clones appear in this sample, about 80% of them only once. The top ten clones comprise more than 14% of the sample.

Looking up the germline V gene yields CDR1 MGHRA and CDR2 YSYEKL. The CDR3 spans 17 residues, from the cysteine through the phenylalanine. Of the read, only the CDR3 DNA is kept; its 51 bases are in frame from base 1. V is clipped by 3 bases and J by 4 bases, and the sequence between their germline boundaries is 18 bases long. The receptor chain draws on TRBV4-1 and TRBJ2-2; no D gene call is confident. This material consisted of blood, taken from a patient treated with checkpoint blockade. The sequence was obtained from a human donor with melanoma. The CDR3 sequence is CASSHLDMGFSTGELFF. The DNA reads as follows: TGCGCCAGCAGCCACCTCGACATGGGTTTTTCCACCGGGGAGCTGTTTTTT.